The 26 T cell receptor beta chains in this list originate from one sample, sequenced in a study of T cell changes during pregnancy in multiple sclerosis. Sequenced by immunoSEQ multiplex PCR; TCRdb stores in-frame clones only, minus some. In the table there are approximately 110,000 clones, more than 85% of which are singletons. The input for sequencing was peripheral blood, taken after pregnancy. Source of these receptors: a female donor with multiple sclerosis, enrolled in a pregnancy study.

J is TRBJ2-5 and V is TRBV11-3, with D possibly matching TRBD2 (7 bases). This CDR3 spans 13 amino acids. The germline CDR1 and CDR2 sequences are SGHNT and YENEEA. Trimming stripped 6 bases from V and 2 bases from J, with 10 bases between. The CDR3 is CASSEGGQETQYF. The CDR3 nucleotides read TGTGCCAGCAGTGAGGGGGGGCAAGAGACCCAGTACTTC.

The CDR3 DNA is TGCGCCAGCACCCCGGGGACAGGGGAAATCTATGGCTACACCTTC. Translating gives CASTPGTGEIYGYTF. The chain has TRBV5-1 and TRBJ1-2; 10 bases align to TRBD1. The CDR3 is 15 residues long. Trimming took 6 bases from V and 4 from J; bases not matched to a gene: 9. Germline loops: CDR1 SGHRS, CDR2 YFSETQ. Together with reference TRBV5-1 and TRBJ1-2, the CDR3 gives the full variable domain: KAGVTQTPRYLIKTRGQQVTLSCSPISGHRSVSWYQQTPGQGLQFLFEYFSETQRNKGNFPGRFSGRQFSNSRSEMNVSTLELGDSALYLCASTPGTGEIYGYTFGSGTRLTVV.

This chain joins TRBV18 and TRBJ2-1, with TRBD2 matching 8 bases. The CDR3 extends over 15 amino acids. The germline V gene has CDR1 KGHSH and CDR2 LQKENI. V trimming: 6 bases; J trimming: 4 bases; junction bases outside the gene matches: 8. The CDR3 DNA sequence: TGTGCCAGCTCCGCCGGGAGCGGGGGATACAATGAGCAGTTCTTC. It encodes CASSAGSGGYNEQFF.

The chain carries TRBV19 and TRBJ2-7, with 8 bases identical to TRBD2. Germline trimming cut 3 bases from V and 4 bases from J; bases unmatched to any gene: 8. CDR3 length: 15 amino acids. Germline V CDR1 and CDR2: LNHDA, SQIVND (reference sequence). CDR3 residues: CASSMNSGAYYEQYF. CDR3 coding DNA: TGTGCCAGTAGTATGAATAGCGGGGCCTATTACGAGCAGTACTTC.

CDR3 protein: CASSFQTGELTEAFF. The DNA of the CDR3 is TGTGCCAGCAGCTTCCAGACAGGGGAGCTCACTGAAGCTTTCTTT. This sequence joins TRBV7-6 and TRBJ1-1; TRBD1 agrees at 8 bases. After removal of 3 bases from V and 4 bases from J, the junction contained 7 bases not matched to a gene. Germline values: CDR1 SGHVS, CDR2 FNYEAQ. The CDR3 totals 15 residues. Full variable domain (remainder filled in from reference TRBV7-6 and TRBJ1-1): GAGVSQSPRYKVTKRGQDVALRCDPISGHVSLYWYRQALGQGPEFLTYFNYEAQQDKSGLPNDRFSAERPEGSISTLTIQRTEQRDSAMYRCASSFQTGELTEAFFGQGTRLTVV.

The V gene is TRBV19, the J gene TRBJ1-6; 7 positions agree with TRBD1. This CDR3 contains 15 residues. Germline V CDR1 and CDR2: LNHDA, SQIVND (reference sequence). With V trimmed by 4 bases and J by 8 bases, 8 bases remained unmatched. The CDR3 DNA reads TGTGCCAGTAGTACGCGACAGGGTAGGGATTCACCCCTCCACTTT. This encodes CASSTRQGRDSPLHF.

The genes are TRBV27 and TRBJ2-3; D is unclear. The CDR3 sequence is 13 residues long. With 4 bases removed from V and 4 bases from J, the gap between germline ends came to 9 bases. CDR1 and CDR2 (germline): MNHEY, SMNVEV (reference sequence). This chain's CDR3 is CASSSRVSDTQYF. The CDR3 coding sequence is TGTGCCAGCAGTTCCCGGGTTTCAGATACGCAGTATTTT.

The genes are TRBV11-3 and TRBJ2-1; a possible D gene is TRBD2 (5 bases). Trimming shortened V by 5 bases and J by 10 bases, and 9 bases separated the two germline ends. The germline CDR1 and CDR2 sequences are SGHNT and YENEEA. This CDR3 contains 11 residues. In DNA form, the CDR3 reads TGTGCCAGCAGCGCCTCGGGGGAGCAGTTCTTC. Protein sequence: CASSASGEQFF.

This clone was recorded a few times. The chain links TRBV5-1 to TRBJ1-3; 7 bases fit TRBD1. Unmatched junction bases numbered 4, after V lost 0 bases and J lost 4 bases. Germline values: CDR1 SGHRS, CDR2 YFSETQ. The CDR3 totals 15 residues. The CDR3 region is CASSLVTGEGNTIYF. CDR3 DNA: TGCGCCAGCAGCTTGGTAACAGGGGAAGGAAACACCATATATTTT.

This clone was detected once. The rearrangement joins TRBV5-6 to TRBJ2-5; 7 bases fit TRBD1. CDR3 size: 16 residues. Germline loops: CDR1 SGHDT, CDR2 YYEEEE. Trimming took 7 bases from V and 0 from J; bases not matched to a gene: 12. As DNA, the CDR3 is TGTGCCAGCCGCCTCCTGACAGGGTCGTACCAAGAGACCCAGTACTTC. It translates to CASRLLTGSYQETQYF. The full variable domain, with the rest looked up from reference TRBV5-6 and TRBJ2-5, is DAGVTQSPTHLIKTRGQQVTLRCSPKSGHDTVSWYQQALGQGPQFIFQYYEEEERQRGNFPDRFSGHQFPNYSSELNVNALLLGDSALYLCASRLLTGSYQETQYFGPGTRLLVL.

The V gene is TRBV7-9, the J gene TRBJ2-5; possibly TRBD2 for D (5 bases). CDR1 SEHNR and CDR2 FQNEAQ come from the germline V gene (reference sequence). The CDR3 covers 15 residues. Trimming removed 5 bases at V and 5 bases at J, with 18 bases between. The CDR3 sequence: CASSHRSLGGETQYF. In nucleotides, the CDR3 is TGTGCCAGCAGCCACCGCAGCCTCGGCGGGGAGACCCAGTACTTC.

This chain uses TRBV25-1 with TRBJ2-2; the match to TRBD2 covers 7 bases. CDR3 length: 15 amino acids. Germline CDR1 and CDR2: MGHDK and SYGVNS. V dropped 1 base and J dropped 6; count of bases not matched to a gene: 5. The CDR3 spells CASSEFGGEAGELFF. CDR3 in DNA: TGTGCCAGCAGTGAATTTGGGGGGGAGGCCGGGGAGCTGTTTTTT.

J is TRBJ1-2 and V is TRBV9; D gene uncertain. Germline V gives CDR1 SGDLS, CDR2 YYNGEE. The CDR3 is 16 amino acids. V was shortened by 3 bases and J by 2 bases, with 17 bases between the two germline ends. The CDR3 coding sequence is TGTGCCAGCAGCGACTATATCGATGGAGACAACTATGGCTACACCTTC. It specifies CASSDYIDGDNYGYTF. Looking up the rest from reference TRBV9 and TRBJ1-2 gives the full variable domain: DSGVTQTPKHLITATGQRVTLRCSPRSGDLSVYWYQQSLDQGLQFLIQYYNGEERAKGNILERFSAQQFPDLHSELNLSSLELGDSALYFCASSDYIDGDNYGYTFGSGTRLTVV.

V usage is TRBV9 and J usage is TRBJ1-2; 8 bases match TRBD1. The CDR3 has 16 residues. The germline V gene encodes CDR1 SGDLS and CDR2 YYNGEE. Trimming at V came to 3 bases and at J to 8 bases, leaving 15 bases not matched to a gene. CDR3 DNA sequence: TGTGCCAGCAGCGCCTGGGGTATTGAGACAGGGGAAGGCTACACCTTC. Residues: CASSAWGIETGEGYTF.

V is TRBV18 and J is TRBJ2-5; 8 nucleotides match TRBD2. The ends lost 5 bases at V and 5 bases at J; junction bases unmatched: 4. Germline CDR1 KGHSH, CDR2 LQKENI. The CDR3 spans 13 residues. The CDR3 protein is CASSNLAGETQYF. CDR3 DNA sequence: TGTGCCAGCTCAAATTTAGCGGGGGAGACCCAGTACTTC.

The rearrangement links TRBV5-6 to TRBJ1-5, with 8 bases aligning to TRBD1. Germline trimming cut 0 bases from V and 4 bases from J; bases unmatched to any gene: 0. The CDR3 contains 14 residues. The germline V gene has CDR1 SGHDT and CDR2 YYEEEE. Here the CDR3 reads CASSLGTGNQPQHF. CDR3 nucleotides: TGTGCCAGCAGCTTGGGGACAGGGAATCAGCCCCAGCATTTT.

The chain combines TRBV19 with TRBJ1-3; D remains unclear. The ends were cut back, 2 bases at V and 2 bases at J, with 10 bases in the middle. Germline assignment: CDR1 LNHDA and CDR2 SQIVND (reference sequence). CDR3 length: 15 amino acids. The CDR3 region is CASSITGKTGNTIYF. CDR3 in DNA: TGTGCCAGTAGTATAACGGGAAAGACTGGAAACACCATATATTTT.

The chain has TRBV10-3 and TRBJ1-1, with a weak D call TRBD1 (6 bases). The CDR3 totals 14 residues. V was pared by 3 bases and J by 1 base, with 9 bases between. Germline loops: CDR1 ENHRY, CDR2 SYGVKD. The CDR3 here is CAISDSTGNTEAFF. CDR3 DNA sequence: TGTGCCATCAGTGATTCGACAGGGAACACTGAAGCTTTCTTT.

V is TRBV5-6 and J is TRBJ1-2; D is unresolved. The CDR3 has 13 residues. The V end was cut by 4 bases, the J end by 0 bases, with 7 bases between. The germline gives CDR1 SGHDT, CDR2 YYEEEE. In DNA, the CDR3 is TGTGCCAGCAGCAGAGGAGCTAACTATGGCTACACCTTC. Amino acids: CASSRGANYGYTF.

The chain joins TRBV4-1 to TRBJ2-3; 11 nucleotides align to TRBD2. Germline CDR1 is MGHRA and CDR2 is YSYEKL. CDR3 length equals 15 residues. With 7 bases clipped from V and 0 bases from J, the junction kept 3 bases outside the gene matches. The CDR3 nucleotides are TGCGCCAGCACACGACTAGCGGGGAGCACAGATACGCAGTATTTT. The encoded protein is CASTRLAGSTDTQYF.

The sample holds one count of this clone. This sequence joins TRBV11-1 and TRBJ2-5, with D tentatively TRBD2 (6 bases). V was cut by 5 bases and J by 5 bases, with 12 bases left in between. CDR3 size: 13 residues. Germline lookup yields CDR1 SGHAT and CDR2 FQDESV (reference sequence). The CDR3 DNA follows: TGTGCCAGCAGCCCGGGACTGGCGGAGACCCAGTACTTC. Translating gives CASSPGLAETQYF.

This chain uses TRBV9 with TRBJ1-3; TRBD1 matches at 10 bases. The length of the CDR3 is 17 residues. Unmatched junction bases numbered 6, after V lost 3 bases and J lost 0 bases. Germline assignment: CDR1 SGDLS and CDR2 YYNGEE. CDR3 in DNA: TGTGCCAGCAGCGGACCGGGACAGGGGAGCTCTGGAAACACCATATATTTT. It encodes CASSGPGQGSSGNTIYF. Full variable domain (outside the CDR3, taken from reference TRBV9 and TRBJ1-3): DSGVTQTPKHLITATGQRVTLRCSPRSGDLSVYWYQQSLDQGLQFLIQYYNGEERAKGNILERFSAQQFPDLHSELNLSSLELGDSALYFCASSGPGQGSSGNTIYFGEGSWLTVV.

The genes are TRBV19 and TRBJ1-5; D gene unclear. The germline gives CDR1 LNHDA, CDR2 SQIVND (reference sequence). The V gene lost 3 bases and the J gene lost 7 bases, with 7 bases spanning the gap. CDR3 length equals 12 residues. CDR3 in DNA: TGTGCCAGTAGTATGCTATCCCAGCCCCAGCATTTT. Its protein product is CASSMLSQPQHF.

The chain uses TRBV4-1 and TRBJ1-5; TRBD1 agrees at 8 bases. V shed 0 bases, J shed 10 bases, and the junction held 5 bases outside the gene matches. Looked up from germline, CDR1 is MGHRA and CDR2 is YSYEKL. The CDR3 runs 14 residues. This CDR3 reads CASSQETGAGPQHF. Here the CDR3 DNA reads TGCGCCAGCAGCCAAGAGACAGGGGCGGGTCCCCAGCATTTT.

This chain joins TRBV27 and TRBJ2-1; D unclear. CDR1 and CDR2 from the germline V gene are MNHEY and SMNVEV (reference sequence). V dropped 3 bases and J dropped 7 bases, with 16 bases sitting between them. CDR3 length: 15 residues. As DNA, the CDR3 is TGTGCCAGCAGTTTTTCGGCAGGCGATATTAATGAGCAGTTCTTC. Translation: CASSFSAGDINEQFF.

V usage is TRBV9 and J usage is TRBJ2-3; 8 bases line up with TRBD2. CDR3 size: 15 residues. CDR1 is SGDLS, CDR2 YYNGEE, per germline. Trimming cost V 3 bases and J 3 bases; bases outside gene matches: 6. Written as DNA, the CDR3 is TGTGCCAGCAGCGCGGGGGGGACCAGTACAGATACGCAGTATTTT. It specifies CASSAGGTSTDTQYF.